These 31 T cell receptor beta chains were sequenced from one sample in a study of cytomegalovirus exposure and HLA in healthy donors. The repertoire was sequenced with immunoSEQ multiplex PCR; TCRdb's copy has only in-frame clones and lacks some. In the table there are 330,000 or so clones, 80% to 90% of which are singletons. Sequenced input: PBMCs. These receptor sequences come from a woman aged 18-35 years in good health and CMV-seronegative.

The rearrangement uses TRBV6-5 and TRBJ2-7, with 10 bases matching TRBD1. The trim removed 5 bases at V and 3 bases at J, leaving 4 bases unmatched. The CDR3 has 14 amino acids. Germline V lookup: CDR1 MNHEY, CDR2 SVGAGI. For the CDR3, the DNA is TGTGCCAGCAGTAGCGGGACAGGGGACTACGAGCAGTACTTC. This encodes CASSSGTGDYEQYF.

The CDR3 nucleotides are TGTGCCATCAGTGGGGAACAGGTTCCCGAGCAGTACTTC. This codes for CAISGEQVPEQYF. This chain uses TRBV10-3 with TRBJ2-7; a weak D match, TRBD1 (5 bases). Germline V gene lookup returns CDR1 ENHRY and CDR2 SYGVKD. There are 13 residues in the CDR3. Trimming stripped 4 bases from V and 6 bases from J, with 13 bases between.

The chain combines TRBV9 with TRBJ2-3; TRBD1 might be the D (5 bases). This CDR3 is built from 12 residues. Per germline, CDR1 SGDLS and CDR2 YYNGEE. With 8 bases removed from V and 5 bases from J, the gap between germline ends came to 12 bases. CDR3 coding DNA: TGTGCCAGTACAGGTTTCGGAGATACGCAGTATTTT. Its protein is CASTGFGDTQYF.

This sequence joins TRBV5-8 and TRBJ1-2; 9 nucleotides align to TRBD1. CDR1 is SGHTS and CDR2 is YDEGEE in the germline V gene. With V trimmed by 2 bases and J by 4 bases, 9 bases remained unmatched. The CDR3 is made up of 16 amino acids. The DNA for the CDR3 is TGTGCCAGCAGCTTCGGGGACAGGGTGACAGTCTATGGCTACACCTTC. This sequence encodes CASSFGDRVTVYGYTF.

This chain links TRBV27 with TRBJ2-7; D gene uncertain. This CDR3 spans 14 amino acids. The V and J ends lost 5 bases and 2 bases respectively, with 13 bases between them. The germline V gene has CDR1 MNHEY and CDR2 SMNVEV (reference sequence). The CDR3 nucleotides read TGTGCCAGCAGTCCCCTCGGCGGTCCCTACGAGCAGTACTTC. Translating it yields CASSPLGGPYEQYF.

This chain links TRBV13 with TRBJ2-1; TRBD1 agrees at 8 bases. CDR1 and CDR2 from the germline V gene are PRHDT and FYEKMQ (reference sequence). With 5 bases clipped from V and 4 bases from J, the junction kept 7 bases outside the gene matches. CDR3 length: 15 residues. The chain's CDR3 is CASSPPGQAYNEQFF. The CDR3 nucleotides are TGTGCCAGCAGCCCCCCGGGACAGGCATACAATGAGCAGTTCTTC.

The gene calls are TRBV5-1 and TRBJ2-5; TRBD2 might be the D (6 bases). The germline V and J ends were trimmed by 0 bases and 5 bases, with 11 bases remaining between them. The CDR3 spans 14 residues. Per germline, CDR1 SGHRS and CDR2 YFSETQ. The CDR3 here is CASSLGAGRETQYF. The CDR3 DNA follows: TGCGCCAGCAGCTTGGGAGCGGGTAGGGAGACCCAGTACTTC.

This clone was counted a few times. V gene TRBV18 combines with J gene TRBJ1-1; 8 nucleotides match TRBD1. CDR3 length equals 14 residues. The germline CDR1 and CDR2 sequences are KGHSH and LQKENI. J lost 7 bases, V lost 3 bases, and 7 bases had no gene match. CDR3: CASSPRQGLDEAFF. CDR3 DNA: TGTGCCAGCTCACCGCGACAGGGGCTGGATGAAGCTTTCTTT.

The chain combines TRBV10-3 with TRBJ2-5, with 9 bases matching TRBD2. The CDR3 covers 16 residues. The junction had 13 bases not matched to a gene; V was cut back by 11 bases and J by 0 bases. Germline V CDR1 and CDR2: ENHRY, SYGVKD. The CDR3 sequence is CASRGGLAPYQETQYF. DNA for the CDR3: TGTGCCTCTAGAGGGGGACTAGCCCCGTACCAAGAGACCCAGTACTTC.

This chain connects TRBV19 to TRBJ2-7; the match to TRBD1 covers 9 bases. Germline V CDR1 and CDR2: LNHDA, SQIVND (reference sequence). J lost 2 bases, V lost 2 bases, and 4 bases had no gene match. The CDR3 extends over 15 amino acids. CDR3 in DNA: TGTGCCAGTAGTATATTCAGGACAGGGGCCTACGAGCAGTACTTC. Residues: CASSIFRTGAYEQYF. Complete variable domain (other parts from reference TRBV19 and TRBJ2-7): DGGITQSPKYLFRKEGQNVTLSCEQNLNHDAMYWYRQDPGQGLRLIYYSQIVNDFQKGDIAEGYSVSREKKESFPLTVTSAQKNPTAFYLCASSIFRTGAYEQYFGPGTRLTVT.

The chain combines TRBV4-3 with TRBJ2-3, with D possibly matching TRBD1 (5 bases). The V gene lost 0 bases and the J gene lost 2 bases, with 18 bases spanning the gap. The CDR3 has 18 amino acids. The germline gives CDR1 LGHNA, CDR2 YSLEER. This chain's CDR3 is CASSQDRQGLSSTDTQYF. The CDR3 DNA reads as TGCGCCAGCAGCCAAGATCGCCAGGGCCTATCATCCACAGATACGCAGTATTTT.

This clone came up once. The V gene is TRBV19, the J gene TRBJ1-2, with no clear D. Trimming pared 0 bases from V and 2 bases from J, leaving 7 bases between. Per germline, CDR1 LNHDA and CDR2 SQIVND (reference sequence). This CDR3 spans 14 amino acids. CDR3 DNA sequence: TGTGCCAGTAGTATAGAGGCCGAAAACTATGGCTACACCTTC. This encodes CASSIEAENYGYTF.

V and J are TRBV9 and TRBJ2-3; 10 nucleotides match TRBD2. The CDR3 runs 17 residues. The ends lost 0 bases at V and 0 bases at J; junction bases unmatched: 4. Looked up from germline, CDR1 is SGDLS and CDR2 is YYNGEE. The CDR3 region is CASSVGRTSGSTDTQYF. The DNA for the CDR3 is TGTGCCAGCAGCGTAGGTCGGACTAGCGGTAGCACAGATACGCAGTATTTT.

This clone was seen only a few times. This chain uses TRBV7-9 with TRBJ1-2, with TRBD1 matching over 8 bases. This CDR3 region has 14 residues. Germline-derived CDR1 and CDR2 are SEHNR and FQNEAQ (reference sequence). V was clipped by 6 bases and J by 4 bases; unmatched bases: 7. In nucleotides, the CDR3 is TGTGCCAGCAGGCTCGTACAGGGGGGCTATGGCTACACCTTC. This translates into CASRLVQGGYGYTF.

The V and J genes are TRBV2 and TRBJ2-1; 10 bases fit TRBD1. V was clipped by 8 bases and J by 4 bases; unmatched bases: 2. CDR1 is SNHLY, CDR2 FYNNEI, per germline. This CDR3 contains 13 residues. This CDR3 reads CASRQGAYNEQFF. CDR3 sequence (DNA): TGTGCCAGCCGACAGGGGGCTTACAATGAGCAGTTCTTC.

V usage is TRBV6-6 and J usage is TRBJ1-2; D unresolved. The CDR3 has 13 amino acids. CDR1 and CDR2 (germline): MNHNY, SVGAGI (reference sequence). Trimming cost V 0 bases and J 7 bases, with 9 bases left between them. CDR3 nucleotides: TGTGCCAGCAGTTACTCGACTAGGGTTGGCTACACCTTC. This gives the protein CASSYSTRVGYTF.

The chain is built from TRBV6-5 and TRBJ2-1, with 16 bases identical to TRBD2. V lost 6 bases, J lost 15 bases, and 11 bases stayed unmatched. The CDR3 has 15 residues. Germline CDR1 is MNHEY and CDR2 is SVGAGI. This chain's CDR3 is CASRASGLAGGPRFF. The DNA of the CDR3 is TGTGCCAGCAGAGCCTCGGGACTAGCGGGAGGGCCCCGGTTCTTC.

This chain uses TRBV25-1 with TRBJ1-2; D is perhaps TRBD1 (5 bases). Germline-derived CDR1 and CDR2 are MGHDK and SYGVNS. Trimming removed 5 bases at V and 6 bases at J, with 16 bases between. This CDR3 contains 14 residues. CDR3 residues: CASSPPGRVDGYTF. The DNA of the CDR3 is TGTGCCAGCAGTCCCCCGGGCAGGGTGGATGGCTACACCTTC.

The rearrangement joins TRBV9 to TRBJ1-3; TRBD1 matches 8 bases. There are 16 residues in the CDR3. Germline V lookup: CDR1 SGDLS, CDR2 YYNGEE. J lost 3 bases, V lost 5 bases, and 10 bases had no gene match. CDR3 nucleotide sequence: TGTGCCAGCAGTGGCCCCACAGGGGGGCTTGGAAACACCATATATTTT. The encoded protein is CASSGPTGGLGNTIYF.

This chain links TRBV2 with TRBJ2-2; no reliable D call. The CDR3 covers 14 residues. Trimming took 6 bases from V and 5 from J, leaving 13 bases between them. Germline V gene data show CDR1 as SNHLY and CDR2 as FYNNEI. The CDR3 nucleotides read TGTGCCAGCAGGTCGGCAACAGCTACCGGGGAGCTGTTTTTT. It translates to CASRSATATGELFF. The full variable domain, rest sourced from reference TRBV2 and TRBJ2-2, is EPEVTQTPSHQVTQMGQEVILRCVPISNHLYFYWYRQILGQKVEFLVSFYNNEISEKSEIFDDQFSVERPDGSNFTLKIRSTKLEDSAMYFCASRSATATGELFFGEGSRLTVL.

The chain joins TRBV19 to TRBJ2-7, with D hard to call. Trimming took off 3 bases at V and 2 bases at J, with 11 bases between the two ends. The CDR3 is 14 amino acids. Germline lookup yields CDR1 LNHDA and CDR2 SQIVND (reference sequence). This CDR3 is CASSMLQSPYEQYF. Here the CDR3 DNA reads TGTGCCAGTAGTATGTTACAGTCCCCCTACGAGCAGTACTTC.

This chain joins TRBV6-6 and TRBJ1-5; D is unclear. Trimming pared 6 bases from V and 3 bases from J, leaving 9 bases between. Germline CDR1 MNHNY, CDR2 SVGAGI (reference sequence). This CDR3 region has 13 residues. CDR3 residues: CASSQEDNQPQHF. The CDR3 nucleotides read TGTGCCAGCAGCCAGGAGGACAATCAGCCCCAGCATTTT.

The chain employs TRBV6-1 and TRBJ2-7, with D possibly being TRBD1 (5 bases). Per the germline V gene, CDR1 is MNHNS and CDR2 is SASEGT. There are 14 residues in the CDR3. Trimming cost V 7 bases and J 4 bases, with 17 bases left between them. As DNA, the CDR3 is TGTGCCAGCAAGAAGAGCCTAGGGGTTTACGAGCAGTACTTC. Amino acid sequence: CASKKSLGVYEQYF.

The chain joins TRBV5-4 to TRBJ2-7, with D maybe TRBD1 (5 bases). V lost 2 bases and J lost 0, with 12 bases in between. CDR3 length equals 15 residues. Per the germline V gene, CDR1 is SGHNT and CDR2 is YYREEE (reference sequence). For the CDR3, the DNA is TGTGCCAGCAGCTTAAGAGACAGAGGCTCCTACGAGCAGTACTTC. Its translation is CASSLRDRGSYEQYF.

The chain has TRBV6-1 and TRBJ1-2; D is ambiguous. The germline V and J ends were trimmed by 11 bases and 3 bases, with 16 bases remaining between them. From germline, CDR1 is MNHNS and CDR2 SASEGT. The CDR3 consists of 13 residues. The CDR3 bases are TGTGCCGAGGCCCGAGGAGCCGACTATGGCTACACCTTC. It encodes CAEARGADYGYTF.

The CDR3 reads CASSLESRLGYTF. CDR3 bases: TGTGCCAGCAGCTTGGAGTCCAGGCTTGGCTACACCTTC. V usage is TRBV5-6 and J usage is TRBJ1-2; D gene unclear. Trimming shortened V by 0 bases and J by 7 bases, and 10 bases separated the two germline ends. The CDR3 is made up of 13 amino acids. Germline V gene sequence: CDR1 SGHDT, CDR2 YYEEEE.

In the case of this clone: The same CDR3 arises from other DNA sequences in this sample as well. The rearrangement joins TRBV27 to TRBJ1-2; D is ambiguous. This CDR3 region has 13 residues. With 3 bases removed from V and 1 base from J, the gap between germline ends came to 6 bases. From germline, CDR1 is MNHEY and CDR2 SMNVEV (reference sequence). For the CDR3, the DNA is TGTGCCAGCAGTTTTCGGGGTAACTATGGCTACACCTTC. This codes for CASSFRGNYGYTF.

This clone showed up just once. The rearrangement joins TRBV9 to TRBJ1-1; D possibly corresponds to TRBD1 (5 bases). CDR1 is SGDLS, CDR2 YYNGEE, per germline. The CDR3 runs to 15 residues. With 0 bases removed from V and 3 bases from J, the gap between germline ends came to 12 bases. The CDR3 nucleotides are TGTGCCAGCAGCGTAGGGTCTGGAGGGGACACTGAAGCTTTCTTT. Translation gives CASSVGSGGDTEAFF.

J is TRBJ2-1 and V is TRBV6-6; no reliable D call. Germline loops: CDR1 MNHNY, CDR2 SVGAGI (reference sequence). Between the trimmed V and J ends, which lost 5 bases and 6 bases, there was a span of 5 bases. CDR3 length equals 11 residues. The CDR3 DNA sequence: TGTGCCAGCAGTATTCTCAATGAGCAGTTCTTC. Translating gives CASSILNEQFF.

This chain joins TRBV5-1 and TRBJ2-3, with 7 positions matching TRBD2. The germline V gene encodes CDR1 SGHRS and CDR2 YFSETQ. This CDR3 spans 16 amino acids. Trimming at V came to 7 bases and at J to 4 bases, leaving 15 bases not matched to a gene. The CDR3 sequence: CASQVWGEGRPDTQYF. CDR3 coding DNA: TGCGCCAGCCAGGTTTGGGGGGAGGGCCGGCCAGATACGCAGTATTTT.

The CDR3: CSVEGRDSSYGYTF. The CDR3 DNA follows: TGCAGCGTTGAAGGTAGGGACAGCTCCTATGGCTACACCTTC. V usage is TRBV29-1 and J usage is TRBJ1-2, with 7 positions matching TRBD1. Germline assignment: CDR1 SQVTM and CDR2 ANQGSEA. J gave up 4 bases and V 1 base, and 6 bases lay outside the gene matches. The CDR3 consists of 14 residues.